The 30 T cell receptor beta chains presented below share a single source sample, sequenced in a study of T cell responses to AZD1222 COVID-19 vaccine. Data came from immunoSEQ multiplex PCR; TCRdb stores just in-frame clones and leaves some out. Here the sample spans approximately 140,000 clones, more than 85% being singletons. The sequenced sample was peripheral blood, obtained 28 days after the second AZD1222 dose. The receptors here all came from an adult who received the AZD1222 COVID-19 vaccine.

Turning to this clone: Mismatch with germline at one junction end may stem from a read error. The chain combines TRBV5-5 with TRBJ2-7; D ambiguous. This CDR3 region has 11 residues. Per germline, CDR1 SGHKS and CDR2 YYEKEE (reference sequence). Here the CDR3 reads CASSLSSEQYF. The CDR3 nucleotides are TGTGCCAGCAGCTTATCCTCCGAGCAGTACTTC.

This clone has just one count. V is TRBV5-6 and J is TRBJ1-3; TRBD1 might be the D (6 bases). CDR1 and CDR2 from the germline V gene are SGHDT and YYEEEE. V lost 0 bases to trimming and J lost 2 bases, with 12 bases between them. CDR3 length equals 16 residues. DNA of the CDR3: TGTGCCAGCAGCTTGGGACGGGGGCAAGCTGGAAACACCATATATTTT. This translates into CASSLGRGQAGNTIYF.

This clone was observed once. The chain has TRBV2 and TRBJ1-6; D is perhaps TRBD1 (6 bases). Germline V gene data show CDR1 as SNHLY and CDR2 as FYNNEI. V lost 7 bases, J lost 10 bases, and 20 bases lay in between. The CDR3 totals 15 residues. For the CDR3, the DNA is TGTGCCAGCACCCCGAACAGGGCGCCGGGGTCACCCCTCCACTTT. Protein: CASTPNRAPGSPLHF.

The rearrangement joins TRBV5-5 to TRBJ1-5; unclear D gene. V lost 5 bases and J lost 1, with 13 bases in between. The germline gives CDR1 SGHKS, CDR2 YYEKEE (reference sequence). The CDR3 runs 15 residues. The CDR3 is CASSWRVGSNQPQHF. The CDR3 nucleotides are TGTGCCAGCAGTTGGAGGGTGGGAAGCAATCAGCCCCAGCATTTT.

The chain uses TRBV4-1 and TRBJ2-5, with 10 positions matching TRBD2. This CDR3 spans 14 amino acids. The germline gives CDR1 MGHRA, CDR2 YSYEKL. The V and J ends lost 7 bases and 4 bases, in that order; junction bases with no gene match: 6. CDR3 protein: CASTKRLAGETQYF. The CDR3 nucleotides are TGCGCCAGCACAAAGAGACTAGCGGGAGAGACCCAGTACTTC.

J is TRBJ2-3 and V is TRBV27; D gene unclear. The ends were cut back, 6 bases at V and 0 bases at J, with 19 bases in the middle. Per germline, CDR1 MNHEY and CDR2 SMNVEV (reference sequence). This CDR3 region has 17 residues. The CDR3 DNA reads TGTGCCAGCAGGGTTCTTAAAACGCTATCTAGCACAGATACGCAGTATTTT. Its protein product is CASRVLKTLSSTDTQYF.

The J gene is TRBJ1-3, the V gene TRBV18; 8 bases are shared with TRBD1. V trimming: 3 bases; J trimming: 1 base; junction bases outside the gene matches: 11. Looked up from germline, CDR1 is KGHSH and CDR2 is LQKENI. The length of the CDR3 is 18 residues. CDR3 in amino acids: CASSPLGPGGLSGNTIYF. CDR3 nucleotide sequence: TGTGCCAGCTCACCCCTCGGCCCAGGGGGCCTTTCTGGAAACACCATATATTTT.

Points on this clone: The DNA is left out, because the CDR3 cannot be placed on it with certainty; the CDR3 is given as TCRdb lists it. The V gene is TRBV12-1, the J gene TRBJ2-7; the tabulated D call, TRBD1, remains unverified against the DNA. TRBV12-1 is annotated as a pseudogene. The CDR3 is made up of 17 amino acids, end residues included. The CDR3: CASSFGLGAGDGHEQYF.

The rearrangement uses TRBV6-5 and TRBJ2-1, with TRBD1 identical over 7 bases. The CDR3 loop spans 13 amino acids. The V gene's germline CDR1 is MNHEY and CDR2 SVGAGI. V was clipped by 6 bases and J by 7 bases; unmatched bases: 6. The CDR3 bases are TGTGCCAGCAGCCGGGACAGTGGGAATGAGCAGTTCTTC. Translated: CASSRDSGNEQFF.

V and J are TRBV6-5 and TRBJ2-2; possible D gene TRBD1, 6 bases. In germline, CDR1 is MNHEY, CDR2 SVGAGI. Trimming took 3 bases from V and 4 from J, leaving 12 bases between them. The CDR3 covers 15 residues. The CDR3 DNA reads as TGTGCCAGCAGTTATGGACAGTTAACCACCGGGGAGCTGTTTTTT. Amino acids: CASSYGQLTTGELFF.

This sequence joins TRBV6-2 or TRBV6-3 and TRBJ2-7; either TRBD1 or TRBD2 may supply D (5 bases each). Trimming cost V 6 bases and J 7 bases, with 16 bases left between them. The CDR3 contains 13 residues. Per the germline V gene, CDR1 is MNHEY and CDR2 is SVGEGT. The DNA for the CDR3 is TGTGCCAGCAGCCCATGGGGGTTTAATGAGCAGTACTTC. Translated: CASSPWGFNEQYF.

The chain recombines TRBV10-3 with TRBJ1-4; D not resolved. This CDR3 is built from 12 residues. V dropped 3 bases and J dropped 7 bases, with 6 bases sitting between them. CDR1 is ENHRY, CDR2 SYGVKD, per germline. CDR3 sequence reads: CAISEGLEKLFF. CDR3 nucleotides: TGTGCCATCAGTGAAGGCCTTGAAAAACTGTTTTTT.

The chain links TRBV5-1 to TRBJ1-4; 7 nucleotides align to TRBD1. The V gene end was trimmed by 2 bases and the J gene end by 3 bases; junction bases not matched to a gene: 1. CDR1 is SGHRS, CDR2 YFSETQ, per germline. This CDR3 region has 14 residues. In nucleotides, the CDR3 is TGCGCCAGCAGCTTCAGGGGGGCTAATGAAAAACTGTTTTTT. This encodes CASSFRGANEKLFF.

This chain links TRBV18 with TRBJ1-2, with 9 positions matching TRBD1. The CDR3 runs to 16 residues. Germline values: CDR1 KGHSH, CDR2 LQKENI. Trimming cost V 4 bases and J 2 bases; bases outside gene matches: 8. The CDR3 DNA reads as TGTGCCAGCTCACGTGGACAGGGGCCTTTCAACTATGGCTACACCTTC. It is translated as CASSRGQGPFNYGYTF.

This clone was picked up one time. The CDR3 DNA sequence: TGTGCCAGCAGCTTAGGAGGGGACGGCACAGATACGCAGTATTTT. Translated, it gives CASSLGGDGTDTQYF. This sequence joins TRBV7-9 and TRBJ2-3; D assignment may be TRBD1 or TRBD2 (5 bases each). Per germline, CDR1 SEHNR and CDR2 FQNEAQ (reference sequence). V lost 1 base to trimming and J lost 1 base, with 9 bases between them. This CDR3 is built from 15 residues. Filled out from reference TRBV7-9 and TRBJ2-3, the complete variable domain reads DTGVSQNPRHKITKRGQNVTFRCDPISEHNRLYWYRQTLGQGPEFLTYFQNEAQLEKSRLLSDRFSAERPKGSFSTLEIQRTEQGDSAMYLCASSLGGDGTDTQYFGPGTRLTVL.

The chain combines TRBV7-3 with TRBJ2-3, with no clear D. V was cut by 2 bases and J by 2 bases, with 8 bases left in between. Per the germline V gene, CDR1 is SGHTA and CDR2 is FQGTGA. The CDR3 runs to 14 residues. In nucleotides, the CDR3 is TGTGCCAGCAGCTTACGCGGAGTCACAGATACGCAGTATTTT. Translated: CASSLRGVTDTQYF.

This chain joins TRBV15 and TRBJ1-5; no reliable D call. V dropped 8 bases and J dropped 2 bases, with 7 bases sitting between them. From germline, CDR1 is LNHNV and CDR2 YYDKDF (reference sequence). The CDR3 spans 12 residues. DNA for the CDR3: TGTGCCACCGGGAAGGGCAATCAGCCCCAGCATTTT. Protein: CATGKGNQPQHF.

This clone was counted only a few times. The chain carries TRBV14 and TRBJ2-7; no reliable D call. The ends were cut back, 0 bases at V and 7 bases at J, with 16 bases in the middle. CDR1 is SGHDN, CDR2 FVKESK, per germline. CDR3 length: 15 residues. The CDR3 DNA reads as TGTGCCAGCAGCCAAGATCGACACGGCTTGGGGGAGCAGTACTTC. Its translation: CASSQDRHGLGEQYF.

V gene TRBV5-1 combines with J gene TRBJ1-1; no clear D. V gave up 6 bases and J gave up 4 bases, with 13 bases separating them. CDR1 is SGHRS, CDR2 YFSETQ, per germline. This CDR3 has 13 amino acids. The CDR3 here is CASKSAVRTEAFF. In DNA form, the CDR3 reads TGCGCCAGCAAGTCGGCGGTCCGCACTGAAGCTTTCTTT.

Here the CDR3 reads CASSSGLAIRELFF. CDR3 DNA sequence: TGTGCCAGCAGCTCGGGACTAGCAATCCGGGAGCTGTTTTTT. J is TRBJ2-2 and V is TRBV7-9; 9 nucleotides align to TRBD2. CDR3 length: 14 amino acids. Losses at the gene ends were 4 bases for V and 9 bases for J; bases not matched to a gene: 6. CDR1 and CDR2 from the germline V gene are SEHNR and FQNEAQ (reference sequence).

The J gene is TRBJ2-1, the V gene TRBV29-1, with D possibly TRBD1 on 6 matching bases. The V gene lost 7 bases and the J gene lost 0 bases, with 13 bases spanning the gap. Germline V gene sequence: CDR1 SQVTM, CDR2 ANQGSEA. This CDR3 has 14 residues. CDR3 bases: TGCAGCGGTTCAACAGGGCTCTCCTACAATGAGCAGTTCTTC. Amino acids: CSGSTGLSYNEQFF.

There are a few counts of this clone. The rearrangement joins TRBV6-5 to TRBJ2-5; the D is unclear. From germline, CDR1 is MNHEY and CDR2 SVGAGI. The length of the CDR3 is 13 residues. Trimming took off 2 bases at V and 4 bases at J, with 8 bases between the two ends. The CDR3 region is CASSYGVSETQYF. CDR3 DNA sequence: TGTGCCAGCAGTTACGGGGTCTCAGAGACCCAGTACTTC.

The chain joins TRBV4-1 to TRBJ2-2; possibly TRBD1 or TRBD2 for D (6 bases each). CDR3 size: 15 residues. V was pared by 3 bases and J by 5 bases, with 13 bases between. Looked up from germline, CDR1 is MGHRA and CDR2 is YSYEKL. The CDR3 protein is CASSHGGARTGELFF. The CDR3 bases are TGCGCCAGCAGCCACGGGGGCGCAAGGACCGGGGAGCTGTTTTTT.

The chain is built from TRBV7-2 and TRBJ2-4; D is possibly TRBD1 (6 bases). Germline CDR1 SGHTA, CDR2 FQGNSA. The V end lost 1 base, the J end lost 5 bases, and 12 bases lay between the germline ends. This CDR3 has 15 amino acids. The CDR3 spells CASSLGAGQQNIQYF. The CDR3 DNA reads as TGTGCCAGCAGCTTAGGGGCCGGACAGCAAAACATTCAGTACTTC.

The J gene is TRBJ2-2, the V gene TRBV6-6; D gene ambiguous. This CDR3 comprises 14 residues. The V gene's germline CDR1 is MNHNY and CDR2 SVGAGI (reference sequence). Deletions cut 8 bases from V and 4 bases from J, with 14 bases between. CDR3 region: CASYISWGTGELFF. In DNA, the CDR3 is TGTGCCAGCTATATTTCTTGGGGCACCGGGGAGCTGTTTTTT.

This clone was detected only once. The chain couples TRBV10-1 to TRBJ1-2, with a possible D match to TRBD1 (5 bases). Germline CDR1 WNHNN, CDR2 SYGVQD (reference sequence). V was clipped by 5 bases and J by 4 bases, with 20 bases between them. This CDR3 has 16 residues. CDR3 bases: TGCGCCAGCAGTCCCGTATGGGGCGCGTTTGGCTATGGCTACACCTTC. It translates to CASSPVWGAFGYGYTF.

The chain combines TRBV2 with TRBJ1-3; D is unclear. The CDR3 loop spans 14 amino acids. Deletions cut 4 bases from V and 0 bases from J, with 7 bases between. From germline, CDR1 is SNHLY and CDR2 FYNNEI. CDR3 bases: TGTGCCAGCAGTGCCCCCAGCTCTGGAAACACCATATATTTT. Its protein product is CASSAPSSGNTIYF.

V usage is TRBV7-8 and J usage is TRBJ2-1, with D possibly being TRBD2 (6 bases). Trimming cost V 3 bases and J 1 base, with 7 bases left between them. This CDR3 is 14 amino acids long. CDR1 and CDR2 (germline): SGHVS, FQNEAQ. As DNA, the CDR3 is TGTGCCAGCAGCTTTCGGGGGTCCTACAATGAGCAGTTCTTC. Translated, it gives CASSFRGSYNEQFF.

V is TRBV18 and J is TRBJ2-5; D may be TRBD1 or TRBD2 (5 bases each). In germline, CDR1 is KGHSH, CDR2 LQKENI. Trimming cost V 3 bases and J 9 bases, with 14 bases left between them. The CDR3 extends over 13 amino acids. In DNA, the CDR3 is TGTGCCAGCTCACCGGGGGATTCGTGGGCCCAGTACTTC. This sequence encodes CASSPGDSWAQYF.

This clone was observed a handful of times. The chain links TRBV6-5 to TRBJ1-5; tentatively, D is TRBD1 (5 bases). Trimming removed 6 bases at V and 4 bases at J, with 13 bases between. Per germline, CDR1 MNHEY and CDR2 SVGAGI. The CDR3 has 14 residues. CDR3 nucleotides: TGTGCCAGCAGGTACGGGGGGTTAAATCAGCCCCAGCATTTT. It codes for CASRYGGLNQPQHF.